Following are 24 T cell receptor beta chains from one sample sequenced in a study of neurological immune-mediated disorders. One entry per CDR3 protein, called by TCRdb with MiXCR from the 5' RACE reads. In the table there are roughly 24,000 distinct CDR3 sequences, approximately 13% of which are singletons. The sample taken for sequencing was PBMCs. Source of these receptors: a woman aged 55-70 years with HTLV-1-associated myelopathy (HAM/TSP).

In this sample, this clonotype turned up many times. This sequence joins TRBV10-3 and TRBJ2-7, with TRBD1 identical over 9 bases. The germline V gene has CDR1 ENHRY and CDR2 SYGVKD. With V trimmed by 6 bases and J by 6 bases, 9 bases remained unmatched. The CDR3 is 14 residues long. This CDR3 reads CAIRMGQGNPEQYF. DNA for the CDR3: TGTGCCATCAGGATGGGACAGGGAAATCCCGAGCAGTACTTC.

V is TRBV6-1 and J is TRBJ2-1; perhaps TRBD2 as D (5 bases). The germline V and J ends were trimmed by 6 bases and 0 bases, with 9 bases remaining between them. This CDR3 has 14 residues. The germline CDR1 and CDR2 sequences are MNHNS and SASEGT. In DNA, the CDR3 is TGTGCCAGCAGCGGGGAGAGCTCCTACAATGAGCAGTTCTTC. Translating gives CASSGESSYNEQFF.

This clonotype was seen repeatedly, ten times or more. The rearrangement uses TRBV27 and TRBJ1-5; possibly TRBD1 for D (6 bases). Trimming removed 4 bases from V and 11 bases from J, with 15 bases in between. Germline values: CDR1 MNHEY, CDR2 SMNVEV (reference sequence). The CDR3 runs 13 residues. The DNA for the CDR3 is TGTGCCAGCAGTTCGGGCAGGGGATGGGCCCAGCATTTT. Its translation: CASSSGRGWAQHF.

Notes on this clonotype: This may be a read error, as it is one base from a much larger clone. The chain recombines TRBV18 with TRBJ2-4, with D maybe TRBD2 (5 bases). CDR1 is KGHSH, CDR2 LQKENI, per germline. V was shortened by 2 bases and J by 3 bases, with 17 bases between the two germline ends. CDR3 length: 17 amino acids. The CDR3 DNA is TGTGCCAGCTCACCAAGGGCCGAGGGCTTAGACAAAAACATTCAGTACTTC. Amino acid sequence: CASSPRAEGLDKNIQYF.

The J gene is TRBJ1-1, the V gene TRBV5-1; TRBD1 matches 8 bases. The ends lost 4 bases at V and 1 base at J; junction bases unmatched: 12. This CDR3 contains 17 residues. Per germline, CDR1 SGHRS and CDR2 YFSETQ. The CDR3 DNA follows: TGCGCCAGCAGCCCCATCCTTGCAGGGGGCTCGAACACTGAAGCTTTCTTT. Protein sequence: CASSPILAGGSNTEAFF. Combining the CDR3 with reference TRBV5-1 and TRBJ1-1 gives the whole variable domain KAGVTQTPRYLIKTRGQQVTLSCSPISGHRSVSWYQQTPGQGLQFLFEYFSETQRNKGNFPGRFSGRQFSNSRSEMNVSTLELGDSALYLCASSPILAGGSNTEAFFGQGTRLTVV.

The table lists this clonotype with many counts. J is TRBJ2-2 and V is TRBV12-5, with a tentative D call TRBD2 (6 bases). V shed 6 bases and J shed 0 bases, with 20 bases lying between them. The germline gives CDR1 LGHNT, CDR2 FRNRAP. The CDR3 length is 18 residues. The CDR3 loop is CASGQGFRGGPNTGELFF. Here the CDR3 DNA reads TGTGCTAGTGGCCAGGGATTTCGAGGAGGGCCGAACACCGGGGAGCTGTTTTTT. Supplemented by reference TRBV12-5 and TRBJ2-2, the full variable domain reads DARVTQTPRHKVTEMGQEVTMRCQPILGHNTVFWYRQTMMQGLELLAYFRNRAPLDDSGMPKDRFSAEMPDATLATLKIQPSEPRDSAVYFCASGQGFRGGPNTGELFFGEGSRLTVL.

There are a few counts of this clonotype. CDR3 in amino acids: CASSYWTGRGPGYTF. Here the CDR3 DNA reads TGTGCCAGCAGCTATTGGACAGGGAGAGGACCTGGCTACACCTTC. J is TRBJ1-2 and V is TRBV5-4; 8 bases align to TRBD1. Germline V gene lookup returns CDR1 SGHNT and CDR2 YYREEE (reference sequence). V lost 3 bases to trimming and J lost 7 bases; unmatched junction nucleotides: 11. There are 15 residues in the CDR3.

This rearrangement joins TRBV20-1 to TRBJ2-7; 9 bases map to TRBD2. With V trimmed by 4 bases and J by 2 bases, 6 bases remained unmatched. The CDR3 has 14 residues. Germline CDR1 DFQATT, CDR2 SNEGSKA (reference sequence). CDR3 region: CSAIGAGGPYEQYF. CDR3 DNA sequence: TGCAGTGCTATCGGGGCGGGGGGGCCCTACGAGCAGTACTTC.

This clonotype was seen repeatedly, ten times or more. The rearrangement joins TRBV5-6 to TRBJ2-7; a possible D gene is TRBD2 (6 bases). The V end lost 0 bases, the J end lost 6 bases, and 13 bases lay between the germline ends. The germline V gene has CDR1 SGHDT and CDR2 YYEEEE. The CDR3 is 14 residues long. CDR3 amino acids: CASSLGDSLREQYF. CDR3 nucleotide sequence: TGTGCCAGCAGCTTGGGGGACTCCTTACGCGAGCAGTACTTC. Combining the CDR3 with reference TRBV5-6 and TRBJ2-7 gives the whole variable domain DAGVTQSPTHLIKTRGQQVTLRCSPKSGHDTVSWYQQALGQGPQFIFQYYEEEERQRGNFPDRFSGHQFPNYSSELNVNALLLGDSALYLCASSLGDSLREQYFGPGTRLTVT.

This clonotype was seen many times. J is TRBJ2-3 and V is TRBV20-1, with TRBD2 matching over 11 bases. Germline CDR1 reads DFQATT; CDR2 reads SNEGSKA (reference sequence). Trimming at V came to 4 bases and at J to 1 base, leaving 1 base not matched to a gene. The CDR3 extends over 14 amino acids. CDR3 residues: CSAKTSGGTDTQYF. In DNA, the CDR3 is TGCAGTGCTAAGACTAGCGGGGGCACAGATACGCAGTATTTT.

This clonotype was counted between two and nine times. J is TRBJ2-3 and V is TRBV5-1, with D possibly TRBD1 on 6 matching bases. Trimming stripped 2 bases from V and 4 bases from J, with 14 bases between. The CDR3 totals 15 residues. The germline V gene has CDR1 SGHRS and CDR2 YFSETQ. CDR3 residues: CASSFEGGPSDTQYF. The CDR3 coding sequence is TGCGCCAGCAGCTTTGAAGGGGGTCCCTCAGATACGCAGTATTTT.

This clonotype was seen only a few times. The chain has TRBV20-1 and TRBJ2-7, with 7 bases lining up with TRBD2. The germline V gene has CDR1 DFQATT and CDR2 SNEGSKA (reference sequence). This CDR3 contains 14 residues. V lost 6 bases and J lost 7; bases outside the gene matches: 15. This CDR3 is CSAGASGDPWEQYF. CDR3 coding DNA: TGCAGTGCAGGGGCGAGCGGGGATCCGTGGGAGCAGTACTTC.

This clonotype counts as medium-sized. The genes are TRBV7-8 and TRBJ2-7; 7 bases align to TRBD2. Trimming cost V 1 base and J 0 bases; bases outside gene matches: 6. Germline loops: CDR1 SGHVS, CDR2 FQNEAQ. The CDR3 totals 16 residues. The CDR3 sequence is CASSLVAGVSSYEQYF. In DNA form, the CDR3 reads TGTGCCAGCAGCTTAGTGGCGGGGGTGAGCTCCTACGAGCAGTACTTC. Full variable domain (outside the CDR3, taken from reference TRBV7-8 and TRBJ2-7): GAGVSQSPRYKVAKRGQDVALRCDPISGHVSLFWYQQALGQGPEFLTYFQNEAQLDKSGLPSDRFFAERPEGSVSTLKIQRTQQEDSAVYLCASSLVAGVSSYEQYFGPGTRLTVT.

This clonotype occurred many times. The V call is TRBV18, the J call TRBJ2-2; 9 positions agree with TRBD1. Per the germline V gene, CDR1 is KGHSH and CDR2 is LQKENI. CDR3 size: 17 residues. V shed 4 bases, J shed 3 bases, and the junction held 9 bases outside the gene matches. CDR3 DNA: TGTGCCAGCTCACTCTACCCGGGACAGGGCGACACCGGGGAGCTGTTTTTT. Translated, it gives CASSLYPGQGDTGELFF.

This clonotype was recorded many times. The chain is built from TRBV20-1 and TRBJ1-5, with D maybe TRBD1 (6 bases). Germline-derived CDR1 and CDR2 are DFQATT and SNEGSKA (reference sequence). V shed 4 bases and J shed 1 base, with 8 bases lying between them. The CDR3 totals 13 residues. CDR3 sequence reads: CSAKGVSNQPQHF. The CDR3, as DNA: TGCAGTGCTAAGGGGGTGAGCAATCAGCCCCAGCATTTT.

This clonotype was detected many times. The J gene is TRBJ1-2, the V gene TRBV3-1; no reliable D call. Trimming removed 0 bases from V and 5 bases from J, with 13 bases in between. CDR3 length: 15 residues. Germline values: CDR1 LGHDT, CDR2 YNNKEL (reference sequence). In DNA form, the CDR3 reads TGTGCCAGCAGCCAAGATCGTAAGACGGGATATGGCTACACCTTC. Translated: CASSQDRKTGYGYTF.

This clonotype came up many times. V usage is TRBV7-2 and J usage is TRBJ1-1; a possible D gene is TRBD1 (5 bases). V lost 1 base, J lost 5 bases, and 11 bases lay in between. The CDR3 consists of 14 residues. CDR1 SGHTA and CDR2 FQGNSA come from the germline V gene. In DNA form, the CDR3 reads TGTGCCAGCAGCTTAGTGGGGGGTACAACTGAAGCTTTCTTT. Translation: CASSLVGGTTEAFF.

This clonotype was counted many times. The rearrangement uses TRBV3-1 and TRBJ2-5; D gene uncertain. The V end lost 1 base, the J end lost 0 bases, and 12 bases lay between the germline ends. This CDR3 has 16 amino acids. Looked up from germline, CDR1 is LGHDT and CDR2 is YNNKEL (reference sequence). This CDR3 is CASSQVLRSYQETQYF. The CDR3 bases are TGTGCCAGCAGCCAAGTACTGCGATCCTACCAAGAGACCCAGTACTTC.

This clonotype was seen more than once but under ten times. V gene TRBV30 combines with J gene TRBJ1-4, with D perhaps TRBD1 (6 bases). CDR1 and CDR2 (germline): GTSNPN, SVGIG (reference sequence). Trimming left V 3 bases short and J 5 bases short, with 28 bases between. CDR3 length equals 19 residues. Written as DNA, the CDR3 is TGTGCCTGGAGCGCCGGTTGGGGGACACCAATGAGCTCGAATGAAAAACTGTTTTTT. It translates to CAWSAGWGTPMSSNEKLFF.

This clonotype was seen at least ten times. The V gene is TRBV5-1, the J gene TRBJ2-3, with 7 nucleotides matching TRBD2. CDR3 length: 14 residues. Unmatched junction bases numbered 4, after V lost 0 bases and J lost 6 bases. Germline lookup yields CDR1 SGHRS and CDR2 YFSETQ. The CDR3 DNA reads TGCGCCAGCAGCTTGGTTGATAGCGGGGATACGCAGTATTTT. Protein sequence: CASSLVDSGDTQYF. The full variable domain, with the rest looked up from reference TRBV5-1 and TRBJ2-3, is KAGVTQTPRYLIKTRGQQVTLSCSPISGHRSVSWYQQTPGQGLQFLFEYFSETQRNKGNFPGRFSGRQFSNSRSEMNVSTLELGDSALYLCASSLVDSGDTQYFGPGTRLTVL.

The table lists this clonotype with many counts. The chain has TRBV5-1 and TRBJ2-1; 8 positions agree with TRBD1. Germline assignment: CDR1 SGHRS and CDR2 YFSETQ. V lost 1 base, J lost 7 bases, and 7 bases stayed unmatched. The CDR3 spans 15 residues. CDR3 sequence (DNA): TGCGCCAGCAGCTTGTTTCAGGGGGCAACGAATGAGCAGTTCTTC. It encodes CASSLFQGATNEQFF.

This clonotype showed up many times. CDR3 sequence (DNA): TGTGCCAGCAGCCAGAATGCTAACTATGGCTACACCTTC. Protein product: CASSQNANYGYTF. The rearrangement joins TRBV3-1 to TRBJ1-2; D gene uncertain. V lost 3 bases and J lost 0, with 5 bases in between. Germline V gene sequence: CDR1 LGHDT, CDR2 YNNKEL (reference sequence). This CDR3 is 13 amino acids long.

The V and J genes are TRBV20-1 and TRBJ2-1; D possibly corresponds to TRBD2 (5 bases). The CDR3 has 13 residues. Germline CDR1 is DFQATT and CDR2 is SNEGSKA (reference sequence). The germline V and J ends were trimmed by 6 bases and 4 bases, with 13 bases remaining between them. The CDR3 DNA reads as TGCAGTGCGCCAGGAGGTCCATACAATGAGCAGTTCTTC. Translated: CSAPGGPYNEQFF.

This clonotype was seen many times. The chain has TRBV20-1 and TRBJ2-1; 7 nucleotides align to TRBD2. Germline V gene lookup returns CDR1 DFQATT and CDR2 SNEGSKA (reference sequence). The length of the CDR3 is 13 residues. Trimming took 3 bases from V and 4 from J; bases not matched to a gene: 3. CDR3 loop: CSASKAGYNEQFF. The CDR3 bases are TGCAGTGCTAGTAAAGCGGGGTACAATGAGCAGTTCTTC.